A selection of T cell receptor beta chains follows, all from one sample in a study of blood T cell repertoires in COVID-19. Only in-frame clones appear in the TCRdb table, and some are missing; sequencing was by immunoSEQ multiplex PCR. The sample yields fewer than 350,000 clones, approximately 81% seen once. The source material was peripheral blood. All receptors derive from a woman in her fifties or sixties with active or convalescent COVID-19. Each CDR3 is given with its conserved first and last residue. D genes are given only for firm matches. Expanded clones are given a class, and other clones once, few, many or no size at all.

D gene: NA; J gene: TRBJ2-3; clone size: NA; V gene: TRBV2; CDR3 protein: CASRGLITDTQYF; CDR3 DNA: TGTGCCAGCCGAGGACTGATCACAGATACGCAGTATTTT
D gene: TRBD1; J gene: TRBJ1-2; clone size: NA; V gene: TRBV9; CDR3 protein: CASSPTGQGNYGYTF; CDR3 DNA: TGTGCCAGCAGCCCCACAGGACAGGGAAACTATGGCTACACCTTC
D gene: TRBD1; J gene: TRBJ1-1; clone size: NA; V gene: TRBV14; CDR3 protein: CASSYQGGRTEAFF; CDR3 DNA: TGTGCCAGCAGCTACCAGGGGGGAAGGACTGAAGCTTTCTTT
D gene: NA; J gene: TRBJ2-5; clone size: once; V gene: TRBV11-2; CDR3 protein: CASSLDQHRISQETQYF; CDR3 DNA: TGTGCCAGCAGCTTAGATCAACACAGAATTTCTCAAGAGACCCAGTACTTC
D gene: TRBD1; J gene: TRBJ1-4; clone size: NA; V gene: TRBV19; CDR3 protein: CASRDRGGCNEKLFF; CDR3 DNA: TGTGCCAGTAGGGACAGGGGGGGGTGTAATGAAAAACTGTTTTTT
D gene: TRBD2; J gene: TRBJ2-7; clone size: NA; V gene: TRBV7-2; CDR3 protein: CASSLGGGNYEQYF; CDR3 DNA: TGTGCCAGCAGCTTAGGGGGGGGAAACTACGAGCAGTACTTC
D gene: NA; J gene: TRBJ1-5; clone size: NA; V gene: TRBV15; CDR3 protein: CATSRERNNQPQHF; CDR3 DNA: TGTGCCACCAGCAGGGAGAGGAACAATCAGCCCCAGCATTTT
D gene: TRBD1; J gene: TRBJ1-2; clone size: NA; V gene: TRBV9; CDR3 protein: CASSVDGTAPYGYTF; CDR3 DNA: TGTGCCAGCAGCGTAGACGGGACAGCTCCCTATGGCTACACCTTC
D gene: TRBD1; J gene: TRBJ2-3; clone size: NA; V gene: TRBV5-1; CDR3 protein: CASSSPQGATDTQYF; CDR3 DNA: TGCGCCAGCAGCTCCCCCCAGGGGGCGACAGATACGCAGTATTTT
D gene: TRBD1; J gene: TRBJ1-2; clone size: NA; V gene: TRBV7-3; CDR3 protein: CASSSTGTGGYTF; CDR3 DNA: TGTGCCAGCAGCTCGACCGGGACAGGAGGCTACACCTTC